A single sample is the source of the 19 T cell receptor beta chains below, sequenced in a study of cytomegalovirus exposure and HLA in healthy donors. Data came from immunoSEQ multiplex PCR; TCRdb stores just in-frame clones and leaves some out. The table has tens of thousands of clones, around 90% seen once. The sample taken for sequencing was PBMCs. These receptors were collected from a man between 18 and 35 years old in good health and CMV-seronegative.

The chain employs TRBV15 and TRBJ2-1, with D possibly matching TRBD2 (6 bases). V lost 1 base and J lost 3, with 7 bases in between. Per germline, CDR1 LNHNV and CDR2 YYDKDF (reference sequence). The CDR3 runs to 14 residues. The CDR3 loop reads CATSRGGGYNEQFF. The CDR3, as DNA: TGTGCCACCAGCAGAGGGGGAGGCTACAATGAGCAGTTCTTC.

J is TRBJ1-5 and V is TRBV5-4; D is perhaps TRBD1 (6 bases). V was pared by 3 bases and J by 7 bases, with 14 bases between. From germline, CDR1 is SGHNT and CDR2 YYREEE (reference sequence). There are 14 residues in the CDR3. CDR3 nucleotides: TGTGCCAGCAGCTCCGAGGGGGTGGGGCAGCCCCAGCATTTT. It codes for CASSSEGVGQPQHF. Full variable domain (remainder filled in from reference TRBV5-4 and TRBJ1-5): ETGVTQSPTHLIKTRGQQVTLRCSSQSGHNTVSWYQQALGQGPQFIFQYYREEENGRGNFPPRFSGLQFPNYSSELNVNALELDDSALYLCASSSEGVGQPQHFGDGTRLSIL.

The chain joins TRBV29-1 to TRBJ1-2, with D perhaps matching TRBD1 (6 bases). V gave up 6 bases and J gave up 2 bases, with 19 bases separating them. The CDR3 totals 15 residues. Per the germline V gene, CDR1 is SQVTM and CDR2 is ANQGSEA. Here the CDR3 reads CSVSGGNRDNYGYTF. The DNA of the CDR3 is TGCAGCGTCTCCGGAGGAAACAGGGACAACTATGGCTACACCTTC.

This chain's CDR3 is CASSDRSREPQHF. The CDR3, as DNA: TGTGCCAGTTCAGACAGAAGCCGGGAGCCCCAGCATTTT. The J gene is TRBJ1-5, the V gene TRBV19, with a tentative D call TRBD1 (5 bases). Germline V gene data show CDR1 as LNHDA and CDR2 as SQIVND (reference sequence). Trimming left V 8 bases short and J 8 bases short, with 16 bases between. The CDR3 sequence is 13 residues long.

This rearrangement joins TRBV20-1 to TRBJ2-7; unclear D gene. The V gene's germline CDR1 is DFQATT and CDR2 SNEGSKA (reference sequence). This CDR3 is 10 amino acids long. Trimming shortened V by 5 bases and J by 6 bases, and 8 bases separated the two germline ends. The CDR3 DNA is TGCAGTGCTTTAGTCGGCGAGCAGTACTTC. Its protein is CSALVGEQYF.

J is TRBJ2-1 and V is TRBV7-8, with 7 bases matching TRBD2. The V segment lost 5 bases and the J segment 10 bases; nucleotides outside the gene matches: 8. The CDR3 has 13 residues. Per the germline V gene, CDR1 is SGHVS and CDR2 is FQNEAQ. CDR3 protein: CASSQLAALEQFF. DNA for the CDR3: TGTGCCAGCAGCCAGCTAGCGGCTCTGGAGCAGTTCTTC.

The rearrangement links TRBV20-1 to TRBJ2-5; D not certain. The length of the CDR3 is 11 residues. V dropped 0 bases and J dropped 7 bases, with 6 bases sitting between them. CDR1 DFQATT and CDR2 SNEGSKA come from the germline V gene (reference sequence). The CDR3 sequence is CSARETGTQYF. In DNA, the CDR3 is TGCAGTGCTAGAGAGACTGGGACCCAGTACTTC.

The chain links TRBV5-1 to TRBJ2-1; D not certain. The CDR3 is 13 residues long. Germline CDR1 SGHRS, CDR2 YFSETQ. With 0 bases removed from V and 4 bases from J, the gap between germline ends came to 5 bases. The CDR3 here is CASSLVLYNEQFF. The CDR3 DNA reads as TGCGCCAGCAGCTTGGTCCTATACAATGAGCAGTTCTTC.

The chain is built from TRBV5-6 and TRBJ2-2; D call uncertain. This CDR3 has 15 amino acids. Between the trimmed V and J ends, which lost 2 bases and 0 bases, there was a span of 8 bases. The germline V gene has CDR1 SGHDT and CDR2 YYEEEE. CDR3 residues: CASSFKPPNTGELFF. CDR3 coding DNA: TGTGCCAGCAGCTTTAAGCCGCCGAACACCGGGGAGCTGTTTTTT.

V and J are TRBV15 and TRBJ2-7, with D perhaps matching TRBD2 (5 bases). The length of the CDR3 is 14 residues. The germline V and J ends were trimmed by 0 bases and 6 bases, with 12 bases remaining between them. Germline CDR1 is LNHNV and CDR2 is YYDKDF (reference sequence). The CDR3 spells CATSRDREGLEQYF. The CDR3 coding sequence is TGTGCCACCAGCAGAGATCGGGAAGGGCTCGAGCAGTACTTC.

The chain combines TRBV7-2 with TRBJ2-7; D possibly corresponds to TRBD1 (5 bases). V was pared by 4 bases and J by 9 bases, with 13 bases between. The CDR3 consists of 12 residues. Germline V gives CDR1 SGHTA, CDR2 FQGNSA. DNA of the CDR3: TGTGCCAGCAGCTCGCAGGGTGAAGGGCAGTACTTC. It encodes CASSSQGEGQYF.

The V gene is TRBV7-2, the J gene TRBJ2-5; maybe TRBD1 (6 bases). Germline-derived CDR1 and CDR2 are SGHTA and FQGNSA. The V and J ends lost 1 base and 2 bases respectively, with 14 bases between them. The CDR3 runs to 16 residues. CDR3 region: CASSLGSGEGQETQYF. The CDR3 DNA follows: TGTGCCAGCAGCTTAGGATCAGGGGAAGGGCAAGAGACCCAGTACTTC. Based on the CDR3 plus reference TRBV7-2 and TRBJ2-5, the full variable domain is GAGVSQSPSNKVTEKGKDVELRCDPISGHTALYWYRQSLGQGLEFLIYFQGNSAPDKSGLPSDRFSAERTGGSVSTLTIQRTQQEDSAVYLCASSLGSGEGQETQYFGPGTRLLVL.

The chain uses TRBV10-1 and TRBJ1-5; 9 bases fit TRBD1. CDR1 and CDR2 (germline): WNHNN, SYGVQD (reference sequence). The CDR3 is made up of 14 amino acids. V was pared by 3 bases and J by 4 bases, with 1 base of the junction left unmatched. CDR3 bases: TGCGCCAGCAGTGACGGGACAGGGAATCAGCCCCAGCATTTT. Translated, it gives CASSDGTGNQPQHF.

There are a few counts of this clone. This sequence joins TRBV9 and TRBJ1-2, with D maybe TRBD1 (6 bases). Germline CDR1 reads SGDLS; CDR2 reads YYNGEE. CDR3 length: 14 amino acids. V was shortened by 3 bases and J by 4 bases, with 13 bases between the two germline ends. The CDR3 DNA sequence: TGTGCCAGCAGCGCTCGACAGGAAAGCTATGGCTACACCTTC. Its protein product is CASSARQESYGYTF.

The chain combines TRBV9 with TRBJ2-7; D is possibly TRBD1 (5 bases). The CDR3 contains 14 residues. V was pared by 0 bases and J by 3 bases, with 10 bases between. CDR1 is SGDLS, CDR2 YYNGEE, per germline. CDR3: CASSVDLGLYEQYF. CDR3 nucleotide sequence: TGTGCCAGCAGCGTAGATTTGGGGCTCTACGAGCAGTACTTC.

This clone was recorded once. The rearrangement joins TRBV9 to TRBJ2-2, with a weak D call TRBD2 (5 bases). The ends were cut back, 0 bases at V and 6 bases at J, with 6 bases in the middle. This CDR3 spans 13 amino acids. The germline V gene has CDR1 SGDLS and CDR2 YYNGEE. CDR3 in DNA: TGTGCCAGCAGCGTAGACGGGGCCGGGGAGCTGTTTTTT. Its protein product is CASSVDGAGELFF.

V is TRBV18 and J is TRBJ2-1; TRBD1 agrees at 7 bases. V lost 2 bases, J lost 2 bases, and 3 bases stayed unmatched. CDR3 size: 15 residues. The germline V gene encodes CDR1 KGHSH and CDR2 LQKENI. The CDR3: CASSPIGTAYNEQFF. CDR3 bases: TGTGCCAGCTCACCAATCGGGACAGCCTACAATGAGCAGTTCTTC.

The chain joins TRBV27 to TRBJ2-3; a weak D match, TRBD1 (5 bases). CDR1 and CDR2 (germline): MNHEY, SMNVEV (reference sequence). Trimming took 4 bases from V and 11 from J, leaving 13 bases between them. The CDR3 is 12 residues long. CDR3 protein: CASSSRPQGQYF. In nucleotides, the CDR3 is TGTGCCAGCAGTTCGCGGCCCCAGGGGCAGTATTTT.

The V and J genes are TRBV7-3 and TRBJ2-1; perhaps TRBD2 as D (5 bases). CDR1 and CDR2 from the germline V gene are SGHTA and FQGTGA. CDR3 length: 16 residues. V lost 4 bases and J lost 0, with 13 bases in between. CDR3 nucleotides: TGTGCCAGCAGCTCGCCGGAAGGAGGCTCCTACAATGAGCAGTTCTTC. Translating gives CASSSPEGGSYNEQFF.